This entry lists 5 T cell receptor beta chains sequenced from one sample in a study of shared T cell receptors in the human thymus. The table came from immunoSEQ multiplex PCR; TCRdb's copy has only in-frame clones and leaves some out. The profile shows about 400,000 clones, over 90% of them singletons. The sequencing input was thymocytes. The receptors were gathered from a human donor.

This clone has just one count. The CDR3 is CASRYRGKNTEAFF. DNA of the CDR3: TGTGCCAGTAGATACAGGGGGAAAAACACTGAAGCTTTCTTT. The chain is built from TRBV19 and TRBJ1-1, with 8 bases identical to TRBD1. V was clipped by 6 bases and J by 2 bases; unmatched bases: 5. The germline CDR1 and CDR2 sequences are LNHDA and SQIVND (reference sequence). The CDR3 spans 14 residues.

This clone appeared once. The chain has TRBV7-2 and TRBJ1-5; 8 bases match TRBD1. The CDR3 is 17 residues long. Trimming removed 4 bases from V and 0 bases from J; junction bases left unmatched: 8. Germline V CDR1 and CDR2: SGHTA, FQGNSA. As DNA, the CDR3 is TGTGCCAGCAGCTGCGGACAGGGCCTTTATAGCAATCAGCCCCAGCATTTT. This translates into CASSCGQGLYSNQPQHF.

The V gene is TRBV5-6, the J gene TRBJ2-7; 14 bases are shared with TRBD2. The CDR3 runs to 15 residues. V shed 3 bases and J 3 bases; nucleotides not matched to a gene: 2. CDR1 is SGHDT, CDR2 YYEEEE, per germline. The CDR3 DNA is TGTGCCAGCAGCTGGGGACTAGCGGGAGACTACGAGCAGTACTTC. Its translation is CASSWGLAGDYEQYF. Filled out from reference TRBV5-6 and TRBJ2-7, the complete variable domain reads DAGVTQSPTHLIKTRGQQVTLRCSPKSGHDTVSWYQQALGQGPQFIFQYYEEEERQRGNFPDRFSGHQFPNYSSELNVNALLLGDSALYLCASSWGLAGDYEQYFGPGTRLTVT.

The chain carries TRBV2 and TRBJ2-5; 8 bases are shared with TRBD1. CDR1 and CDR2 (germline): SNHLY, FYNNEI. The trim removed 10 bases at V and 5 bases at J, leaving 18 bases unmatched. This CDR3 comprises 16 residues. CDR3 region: CAIIMTRGLTGETQYF. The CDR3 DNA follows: TGTGCCATCATAATGACCAGGGGGCTAACGGGGGAGACCCAGTACTTC.

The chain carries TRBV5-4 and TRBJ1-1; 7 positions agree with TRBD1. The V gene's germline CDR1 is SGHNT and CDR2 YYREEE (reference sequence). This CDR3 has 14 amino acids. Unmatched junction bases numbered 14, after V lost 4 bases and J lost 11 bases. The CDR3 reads CASSASEYRGWAFF. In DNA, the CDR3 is TGTGCCAGCAGCGCCTCCGAATACAGGGGATGGGCTTTCTTT.